The present T cell receptor beta chain was sequenced within a study of cytomegalovirus exposure and HLA in healthy donors. Here immunoSEQ multiplex PCR was the method, and the copy in TCRdb shows in-frame clones only, minus some. The sample contains more than 90,000 clones, approximately 89% of which appear only once. The V and J ends lost 0 bases and 5 bases respectively, with 11 bases between them. The CDR3 consists of 13 residues. Looked up from germline, CDR1 is SQVTM and CDR2 is ANQGSEA. The chain joins TRBV29-1 to TRBJ2-7; the D gene is possibly TRBD2 (5 bases). The sequence came from a man between 18 and 35 years old in good health and CMV-seronegative. The source material was PBMCs. CDR3 nucleotide sequence: TGCAGCGTTGAAGATTTGTACGGGGACGAGCAGTACTTC. Protein: CSVEDLYGDEQYF.